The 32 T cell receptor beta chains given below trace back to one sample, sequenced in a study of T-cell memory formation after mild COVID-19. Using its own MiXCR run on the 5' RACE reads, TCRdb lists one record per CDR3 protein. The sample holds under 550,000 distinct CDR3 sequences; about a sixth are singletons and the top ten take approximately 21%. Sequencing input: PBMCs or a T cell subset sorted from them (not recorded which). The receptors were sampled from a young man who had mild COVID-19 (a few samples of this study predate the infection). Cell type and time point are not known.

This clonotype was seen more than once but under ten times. The CDR3 region is CASSSPLLAGTDTQYF. DNA for the CDR3: TGTGCCAGCAGTTCGCCCCTCCTAGCGGGCACAGATACGCAGTATTTT. The chain combines TRBV6-6 with TRBJ2-3; TRBD2 matches at 7 bases. V trimming: 4 bases; J trimming: 1 base; junction bases outside the gene matches: 8. Germline values: CDR1 MNHNY, CDR2 SVGAGI (reference sequence). The CDR3 totals 16 residues.

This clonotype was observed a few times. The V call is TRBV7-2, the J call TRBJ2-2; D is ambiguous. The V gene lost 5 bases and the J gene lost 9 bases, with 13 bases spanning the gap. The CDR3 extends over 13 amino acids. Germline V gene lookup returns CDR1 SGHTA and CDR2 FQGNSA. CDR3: CASSPSQIRELFF. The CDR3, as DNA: TGTGCCAGCAGCCCCAGTCAGATCAGGGAGCTGTTTTTT.

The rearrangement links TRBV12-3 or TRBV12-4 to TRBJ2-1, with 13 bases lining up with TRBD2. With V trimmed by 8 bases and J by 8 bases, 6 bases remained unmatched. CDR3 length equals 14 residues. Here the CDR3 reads CASGPGLAGYEQFF. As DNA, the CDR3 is TGTGCCAGCGGACCGGGACTAGCGGGGTATGAGCAGTTCTTC.

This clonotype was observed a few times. The CDR3 loop is CASSYGADYEQYF. The CDR3 DNA reads TGTGCCAGCAGTTACGGGGCAGATTACGAGCAGTACTTC. The chain has TRBV6-2 or TRBV6-3 and TRBJ2-7; weak D call: TRBD1 (5 bases). Trimming removed 2 bases at V and 4 bases at J, with 9 bases between. Germline assignment: CDR1 MNHEY and CDR2 SVGEGT. The CDR3 totals 13 residues.

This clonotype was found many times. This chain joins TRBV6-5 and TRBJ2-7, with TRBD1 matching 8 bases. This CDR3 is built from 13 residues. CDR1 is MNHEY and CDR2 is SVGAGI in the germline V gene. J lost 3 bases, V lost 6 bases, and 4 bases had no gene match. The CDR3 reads CASRLDRGYEQYF. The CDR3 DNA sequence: TGTGCCAGCAGACTCGACAGGGGCTACGAGCAGTACTTC.

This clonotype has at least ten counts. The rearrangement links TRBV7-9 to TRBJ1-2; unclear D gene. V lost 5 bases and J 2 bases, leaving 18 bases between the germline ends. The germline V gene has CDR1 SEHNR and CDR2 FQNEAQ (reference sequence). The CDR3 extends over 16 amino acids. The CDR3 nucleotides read TGTGCCAGCAGCCCTGAGGAGGAGGCGACCAACTATGGCTACACCTTC. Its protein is CASSPEEEATNYGYTF.

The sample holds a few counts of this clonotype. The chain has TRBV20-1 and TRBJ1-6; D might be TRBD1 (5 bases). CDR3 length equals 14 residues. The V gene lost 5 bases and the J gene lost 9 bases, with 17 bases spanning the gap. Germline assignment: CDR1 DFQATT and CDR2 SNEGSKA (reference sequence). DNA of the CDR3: TGCAGTGCTGCCAAAACAGGATTTAGTTCACCCCTCCACTTT. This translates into CSAAKTGFSSPLHF.

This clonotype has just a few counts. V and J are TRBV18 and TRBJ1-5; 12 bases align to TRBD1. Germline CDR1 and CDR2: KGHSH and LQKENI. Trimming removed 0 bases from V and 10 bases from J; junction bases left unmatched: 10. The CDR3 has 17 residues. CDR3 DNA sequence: TGTGCCAGCTCACCACCGAACATCGGGACAGGGGGCGGCCCCCAGCATTTT. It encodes CASSPPNIGTGGGPQHF.

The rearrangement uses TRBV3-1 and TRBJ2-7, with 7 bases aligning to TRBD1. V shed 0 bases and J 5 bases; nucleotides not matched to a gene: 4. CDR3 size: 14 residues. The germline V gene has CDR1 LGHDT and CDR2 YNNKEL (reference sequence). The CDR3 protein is CASSQDRGSHEQYF. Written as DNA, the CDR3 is TGTGCCAGCAGCCAAGACAGGGGGAGTCACGAGCAGTACTTC.

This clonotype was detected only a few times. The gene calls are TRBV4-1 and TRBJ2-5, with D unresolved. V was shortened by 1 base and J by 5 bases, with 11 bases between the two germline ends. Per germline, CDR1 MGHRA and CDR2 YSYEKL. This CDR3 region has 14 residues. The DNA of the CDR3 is TGCGCCAGCAGCCAAGTTTTCGTCGGGGAGACCCAGTACTTC. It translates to CASSQVFVGETQYF.

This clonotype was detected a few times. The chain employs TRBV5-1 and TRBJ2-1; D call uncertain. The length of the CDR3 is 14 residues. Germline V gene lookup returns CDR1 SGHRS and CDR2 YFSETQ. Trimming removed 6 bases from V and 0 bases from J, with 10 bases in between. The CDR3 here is CASTGDGSYNEQFF. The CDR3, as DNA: TGCGCCAGCACGGGCGACGGCTCCTACAATGAGCAGTTCTTC.

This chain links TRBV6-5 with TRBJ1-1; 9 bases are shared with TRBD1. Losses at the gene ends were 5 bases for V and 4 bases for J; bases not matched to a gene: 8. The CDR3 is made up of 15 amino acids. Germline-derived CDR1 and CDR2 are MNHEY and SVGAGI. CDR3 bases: TGTGCCAGCAGTCTTTCAACAGGGGGCGTCACTGAAGCTTTCTTT. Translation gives CASSLSTGGVTEAFF.

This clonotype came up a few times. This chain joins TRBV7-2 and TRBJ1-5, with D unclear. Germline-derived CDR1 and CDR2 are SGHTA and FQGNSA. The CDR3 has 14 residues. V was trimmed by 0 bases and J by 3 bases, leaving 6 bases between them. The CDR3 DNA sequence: TGTGCCAGCAGCTTAGCCGGAAACAATCAGCCCCAGCATTTT. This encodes CASSLAGNNQPQHF.

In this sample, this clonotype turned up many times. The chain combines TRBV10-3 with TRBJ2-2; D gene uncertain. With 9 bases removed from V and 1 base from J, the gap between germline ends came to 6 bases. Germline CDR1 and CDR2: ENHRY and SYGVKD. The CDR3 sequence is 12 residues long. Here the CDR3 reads CAIQENTGELFF. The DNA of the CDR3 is TGTGCCATTCAGGAGAACACCGGGGAGCTGTTTTTT.

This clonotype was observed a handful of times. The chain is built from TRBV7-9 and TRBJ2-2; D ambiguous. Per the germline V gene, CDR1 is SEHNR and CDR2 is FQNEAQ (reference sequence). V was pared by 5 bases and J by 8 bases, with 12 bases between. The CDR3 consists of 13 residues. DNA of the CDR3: TGTGCCAGCAGCCCCCTCGGAACAGGGGAGCTGTTTTTT. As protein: CASSPLGTGELFF.

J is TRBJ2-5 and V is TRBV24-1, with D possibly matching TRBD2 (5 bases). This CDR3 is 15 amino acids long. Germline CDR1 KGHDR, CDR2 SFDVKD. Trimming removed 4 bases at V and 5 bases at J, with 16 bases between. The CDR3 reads CATSDHRGSPETQYF. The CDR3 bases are TGTGCCACCAGTGACCACCGGGGATCTCCGGAGACCCAGTACTTC.

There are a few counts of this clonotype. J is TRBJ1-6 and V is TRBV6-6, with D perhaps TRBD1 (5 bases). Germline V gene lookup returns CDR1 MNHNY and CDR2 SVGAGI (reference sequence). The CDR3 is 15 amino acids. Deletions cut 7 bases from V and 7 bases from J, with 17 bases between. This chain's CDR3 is CASTPTGGRNSPLHF. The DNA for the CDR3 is TGTGCCAGCACACCAACGGGGGGTCGCAATTCACCCCTCCACTTT.

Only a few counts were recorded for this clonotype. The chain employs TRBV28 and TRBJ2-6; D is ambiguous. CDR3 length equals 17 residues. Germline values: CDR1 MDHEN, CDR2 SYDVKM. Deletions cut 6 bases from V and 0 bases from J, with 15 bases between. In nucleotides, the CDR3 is TGTGCCAGCAGGGAGACGGACGGAAGCTCTGGGGCCAACGTCCTGACTTTC. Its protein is CASRETDGSSGANVLTF.

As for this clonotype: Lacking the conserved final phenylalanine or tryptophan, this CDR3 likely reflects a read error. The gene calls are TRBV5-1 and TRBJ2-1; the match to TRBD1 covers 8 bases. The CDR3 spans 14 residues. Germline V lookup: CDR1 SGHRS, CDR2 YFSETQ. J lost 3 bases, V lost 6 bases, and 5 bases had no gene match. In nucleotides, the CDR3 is TGCGCCAGCACCCGACAGGGGTTCTACAATGAGCAGTTCTTA. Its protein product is CASTRQGFYNEQFL.

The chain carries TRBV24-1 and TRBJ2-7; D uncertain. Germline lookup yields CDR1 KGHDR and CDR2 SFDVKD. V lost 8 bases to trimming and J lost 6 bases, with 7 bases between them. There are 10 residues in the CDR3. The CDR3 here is CATKFFEQYV. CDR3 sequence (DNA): TGTGCCACCAAGTTCTTCGAGCAGTACGTC.

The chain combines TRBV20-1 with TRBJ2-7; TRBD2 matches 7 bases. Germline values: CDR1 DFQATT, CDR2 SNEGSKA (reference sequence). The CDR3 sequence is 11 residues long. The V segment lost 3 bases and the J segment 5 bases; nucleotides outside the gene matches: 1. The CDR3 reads CSASRGDEQYF. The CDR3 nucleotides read TGCAGTGCTAGTCGGGGGGACGAGCAGTACTTC.

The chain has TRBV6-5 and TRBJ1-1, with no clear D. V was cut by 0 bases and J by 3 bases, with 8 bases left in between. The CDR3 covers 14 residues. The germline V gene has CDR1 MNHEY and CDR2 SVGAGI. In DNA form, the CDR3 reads TGTGCCAGCAGTTACTCCGCCCGGGACACTGAAGCTTTCTTT. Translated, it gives CASSYSARDTEAFF.

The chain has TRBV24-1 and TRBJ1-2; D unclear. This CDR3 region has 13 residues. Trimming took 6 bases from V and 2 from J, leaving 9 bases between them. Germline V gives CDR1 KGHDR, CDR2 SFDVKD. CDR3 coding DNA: TGTGCCACCAGTAGGGTGGGGAACTATGGCTACACCTTC. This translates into CATSRVGNYGYTF.

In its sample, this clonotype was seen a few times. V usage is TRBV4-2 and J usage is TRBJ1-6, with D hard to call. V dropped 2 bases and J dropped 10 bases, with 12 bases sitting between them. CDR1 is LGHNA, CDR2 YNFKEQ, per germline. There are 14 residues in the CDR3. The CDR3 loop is CASSQHFEVSPLHF. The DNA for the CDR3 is TGTGCCAGCAGCCAACATTTCGAGGTCTCACCCCTCCACTTT.

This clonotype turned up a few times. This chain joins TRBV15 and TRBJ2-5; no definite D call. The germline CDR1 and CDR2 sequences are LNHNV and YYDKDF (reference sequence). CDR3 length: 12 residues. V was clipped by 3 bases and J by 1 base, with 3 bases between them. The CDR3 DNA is TGTGCCACCAGCAGGCGCCAAGAGACCCAGTACTTC. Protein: CATSRRQETQYF.

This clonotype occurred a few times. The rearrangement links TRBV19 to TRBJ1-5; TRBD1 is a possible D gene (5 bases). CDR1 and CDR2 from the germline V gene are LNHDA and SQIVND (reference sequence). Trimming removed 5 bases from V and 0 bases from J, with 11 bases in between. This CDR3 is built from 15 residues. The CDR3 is CASSLRDASNQPQHF. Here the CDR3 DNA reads TGTGCCAGTAGTTTGCGGGACGCTAGCAATCAGCCCCAGCATTTT.

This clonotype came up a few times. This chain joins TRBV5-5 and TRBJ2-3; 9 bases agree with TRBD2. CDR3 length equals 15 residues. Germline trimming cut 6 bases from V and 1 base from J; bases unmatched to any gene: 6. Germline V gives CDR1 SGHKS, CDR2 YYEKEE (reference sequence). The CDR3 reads CASKPSGVGTDTQYF. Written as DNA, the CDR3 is TGTGCCAGCAAGCCTAGCGGGGTGGGCACAGATACGCAGTATTTT. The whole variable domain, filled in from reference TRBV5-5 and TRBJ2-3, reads DAGVTQSPTHLIKTRGQQVTLRCSPISGHKSVSWYQQVLGQGPQFIFQYYEKEERGRGNFPDRFSARQFPNYSSELNVNALLLGDSALYLCASKPSGVGTDTQYFGPGTRLTVL.

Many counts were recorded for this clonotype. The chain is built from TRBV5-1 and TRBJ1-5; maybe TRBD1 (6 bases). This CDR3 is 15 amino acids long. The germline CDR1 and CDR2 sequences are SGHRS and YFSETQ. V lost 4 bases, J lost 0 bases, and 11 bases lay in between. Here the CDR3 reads CASSPGDYSNQPQHF. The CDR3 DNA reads TGCGCCAGCAGCCCAGGGGACTATAGCAATCAGCCCCAGCATTTT.

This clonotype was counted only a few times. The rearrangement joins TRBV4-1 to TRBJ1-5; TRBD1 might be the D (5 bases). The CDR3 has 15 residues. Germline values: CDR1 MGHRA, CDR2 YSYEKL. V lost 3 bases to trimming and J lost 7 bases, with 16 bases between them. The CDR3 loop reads CASSQVGLYGQPQHF. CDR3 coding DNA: TGCGCCAGCAGCCAGGTGGGACTTTATGGACAGCCCCAGCATTTT.

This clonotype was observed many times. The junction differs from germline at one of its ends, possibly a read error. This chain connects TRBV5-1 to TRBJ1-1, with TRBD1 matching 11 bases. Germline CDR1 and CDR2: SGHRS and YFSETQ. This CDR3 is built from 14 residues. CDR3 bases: TGTGCCAGCAGTCTAGGACAGGGGGCAACTGAAGCTTTCTTT. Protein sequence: CASSLGQGATEAFF. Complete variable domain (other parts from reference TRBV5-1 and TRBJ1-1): KAGVTQTPRYLIKTRGQQVTLSCSPISGHRSVSWYQQTPGQGLQFLFEYFSETQRNKGNFPGRFSGRQFSNSRSEMNVSTLELGDSALYLCASSLGQGATEAFFGQGTRLTVV.

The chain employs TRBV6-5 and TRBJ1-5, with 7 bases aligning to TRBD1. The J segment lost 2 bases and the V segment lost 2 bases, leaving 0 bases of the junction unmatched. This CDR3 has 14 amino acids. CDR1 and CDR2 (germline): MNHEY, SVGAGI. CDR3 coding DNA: TGTGCCAGCAGTTACGGGACAGGCAATCAGCCCCAGCATTTT. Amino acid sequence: CASSYGTGNQPQHF.

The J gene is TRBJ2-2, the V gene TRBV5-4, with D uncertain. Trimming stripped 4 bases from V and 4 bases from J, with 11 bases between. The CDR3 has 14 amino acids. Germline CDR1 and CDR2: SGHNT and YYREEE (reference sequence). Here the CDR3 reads CASSRPDTTGELFF. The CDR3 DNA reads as TGTGCCAGCAGCCGACCTGATACCACCGGGGAGCTGTTTTTT. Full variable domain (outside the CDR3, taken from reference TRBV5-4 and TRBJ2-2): ETGVTQSPTHLIKTRGQQVTLRCSSQSGHNTVSWYQQALGQGPQFIFQYYREEENGRGNFPPRFSGLQFPNYSSELNVNALELDDSALYLCASSRPDTTGELFFGEGSRLTVL.